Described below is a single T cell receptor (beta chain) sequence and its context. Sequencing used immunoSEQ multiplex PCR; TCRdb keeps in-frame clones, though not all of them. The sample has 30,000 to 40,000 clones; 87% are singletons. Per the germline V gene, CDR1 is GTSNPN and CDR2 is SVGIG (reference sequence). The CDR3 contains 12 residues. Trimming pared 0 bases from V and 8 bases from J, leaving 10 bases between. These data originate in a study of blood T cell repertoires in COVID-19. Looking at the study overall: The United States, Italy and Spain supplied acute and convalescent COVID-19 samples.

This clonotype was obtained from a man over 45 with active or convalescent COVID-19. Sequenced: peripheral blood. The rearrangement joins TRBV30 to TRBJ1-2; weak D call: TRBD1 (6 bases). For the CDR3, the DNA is TGTGCCTGGAGTGTATCTGGGGGCGGCTACACCTTC. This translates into CAWSVSGGGYTF.